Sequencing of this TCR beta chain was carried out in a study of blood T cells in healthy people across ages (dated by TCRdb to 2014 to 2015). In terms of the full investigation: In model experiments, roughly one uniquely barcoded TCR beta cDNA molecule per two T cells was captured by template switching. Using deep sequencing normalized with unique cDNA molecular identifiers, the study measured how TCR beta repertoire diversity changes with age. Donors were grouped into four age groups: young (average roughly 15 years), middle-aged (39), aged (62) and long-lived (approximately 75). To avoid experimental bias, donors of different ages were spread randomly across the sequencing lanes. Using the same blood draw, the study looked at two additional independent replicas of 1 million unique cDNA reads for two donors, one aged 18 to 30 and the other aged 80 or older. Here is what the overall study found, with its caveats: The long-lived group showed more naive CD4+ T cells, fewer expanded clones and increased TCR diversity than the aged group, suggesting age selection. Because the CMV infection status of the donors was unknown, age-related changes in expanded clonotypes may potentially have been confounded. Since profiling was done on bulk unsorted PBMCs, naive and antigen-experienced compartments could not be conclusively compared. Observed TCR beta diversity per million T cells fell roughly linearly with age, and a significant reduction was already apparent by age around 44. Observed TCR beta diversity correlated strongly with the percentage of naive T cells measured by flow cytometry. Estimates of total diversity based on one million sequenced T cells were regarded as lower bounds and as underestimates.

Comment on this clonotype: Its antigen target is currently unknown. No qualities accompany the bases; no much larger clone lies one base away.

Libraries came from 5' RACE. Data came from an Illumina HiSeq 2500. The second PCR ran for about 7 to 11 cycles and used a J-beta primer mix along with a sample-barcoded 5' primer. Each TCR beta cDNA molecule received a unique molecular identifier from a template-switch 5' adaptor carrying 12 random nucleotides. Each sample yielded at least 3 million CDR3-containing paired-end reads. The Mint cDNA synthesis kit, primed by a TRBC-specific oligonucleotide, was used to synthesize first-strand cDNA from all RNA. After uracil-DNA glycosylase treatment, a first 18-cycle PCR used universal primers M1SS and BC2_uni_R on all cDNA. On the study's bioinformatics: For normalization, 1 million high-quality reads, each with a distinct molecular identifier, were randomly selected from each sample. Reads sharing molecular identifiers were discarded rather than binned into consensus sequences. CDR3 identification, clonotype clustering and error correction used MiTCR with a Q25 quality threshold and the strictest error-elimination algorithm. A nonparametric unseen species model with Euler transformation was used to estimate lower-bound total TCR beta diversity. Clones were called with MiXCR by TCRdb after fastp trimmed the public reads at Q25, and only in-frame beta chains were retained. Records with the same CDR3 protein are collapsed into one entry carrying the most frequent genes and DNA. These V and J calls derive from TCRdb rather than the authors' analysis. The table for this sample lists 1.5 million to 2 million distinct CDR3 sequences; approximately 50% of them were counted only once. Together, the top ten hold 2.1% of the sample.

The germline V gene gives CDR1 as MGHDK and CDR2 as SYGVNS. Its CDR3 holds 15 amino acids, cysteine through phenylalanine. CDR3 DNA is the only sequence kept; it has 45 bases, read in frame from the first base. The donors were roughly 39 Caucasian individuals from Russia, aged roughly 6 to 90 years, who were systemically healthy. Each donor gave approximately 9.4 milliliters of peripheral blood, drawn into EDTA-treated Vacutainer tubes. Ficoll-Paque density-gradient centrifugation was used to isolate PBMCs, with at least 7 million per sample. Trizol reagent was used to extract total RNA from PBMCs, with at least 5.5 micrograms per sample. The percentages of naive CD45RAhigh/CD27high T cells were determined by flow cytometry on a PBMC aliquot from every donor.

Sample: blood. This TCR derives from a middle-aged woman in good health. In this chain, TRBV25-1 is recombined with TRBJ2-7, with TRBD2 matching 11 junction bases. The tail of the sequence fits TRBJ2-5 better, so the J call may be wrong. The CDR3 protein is CASSEPSGGLETQYF. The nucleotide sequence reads TGTGCCAGCAGTGAACCTAGCGGGGGGTTAGAGACCCAGTACTTC.